Presented here are 14 T cell receptor beta chains from one specimen sequenced in a study of OX40 agonist ivuxolimab in advanced cancers. Repertoires were generated with immunoSEQ multiplex PCR, while TCRdb's copy carries only in-frame clones and drops some. In the table there are just over 50,000 clones, about four fifths of which are singletons. The source was CD4+ or CD8+ T cells sorted from blood, collected in a trial of the OX40 agonist ivuxolimab. All receptors derive from an adult with an advanced solid tumor such as melanoma, head and neck, liver or kidney cancer.

The rearrangement joins TRBV5-6 to TRBJ2-7; D is possibly TRBD2 (5 bases). Germline CDR1 SGHDT, CDR2 YYEEEE. This CDR3 is built from 15 residues. Trimming removed 0 bases from V and 3 bases from J, with 13 bases in between. The CDR3 sequence is CASSLVQRLSYEQYF. The DNA of the CDR3 is TGTGCCAGCAGCTTGGTGCAGCGGCTGAGCTACGAGCAGTACTTC.

The V gene is TRBV4-1, the J gene TRBJ2-7, with 10 nucleotides matching TRBD2. This CDR3 has 15 residues. J was trimmed by 3 bases and V by 3 bases; bases with no gene match: 5. Germline V lookup: CDR1 MGHRA, CDR2 YSYEKL. CDR3 sequence reads: CASSQGRLAGYEQYF. In nucleotides, the CDR3 is TGCGCCAGCAGCCAGGGGCGACTAGCGGGCTACGAGCAGTACTTC.

The chain has TRBV5-1 and TRBJ1-6; 10 nucleotides align to TRBD1. The CDR3 length is 14 residues. V trimming: 7 bases; J trimming: 7 bases; junction bases outside the gene matches: 5. Looked up from germline, CDR1 is SGHRS and CDR2 is YFSETQ. The CDR3 is CASRGTGDNSPLHF. The CDR3 region has the DNA TGCGCCAGCCGAGGGACAGGGGACAATTCACCCCTCCACTTT.

This chain joins TRBV6-1 and TRBJ1-2, with D possibly being TRBD1 (6 bases). V lost 5 bases and J 4 bases, leaving 11 bases between the germline ends. The CDR3 covers 13 residues. CDR1 is MNHNS, CDR2 SASEGT, per germline. As DNA, the CDR3 is TGTGCCAGCAGTACAGGACAGCCCTATGGCTACACCTTC. Amino acid sequence: CASSTGQPYGYTF.

V gene TRBV18 combines with J gene TRBJ1-1; D is unresolved. The V gene's germline CDR1 is KGHSH and CDR2 LQKENI. The CDR3 loop spans 13 amino acids. Trimming removed 2 bases at V and 5 bases at J, with 9 bases between. The CDR3 coding sequence is TGTGCCAGCTCACCAGAGACTTGGACTGAAGCTTTCTTT. It encodes CASSPETWTEAFF.

This chain connects TRBV27 to TRBJ1-6; TRBD1 matches 9 bases. CDR3 length: 17 amino acids. The J segment lost 1 base and the V segment lost 3 bases, leaving 4 bases of the junction unmatched. Germline CDR1 MNHEY, CDR2 SMNVEV (reference sequence). CDR3 protein: CASSLNRGPSYNSPLHF. In DNA, the CDR3 is TGTGCCAGCAGTTTGAACAGGGGGCCGTCCTATAATTCACCCCTCCACTTT.

The chain has TRBV6-6 and TRBJ2-5, with 8 positions matching TRBD2. The length of the CDR3 is 13 residues. Trimming at V came to 7 bases and at J to 9 bases, leaving 10 bases not matched to a gene. CDR1 and CDR2 (germline): MNHNY, SVGAGI (reference sequence). This chain's CDR3 is CASKPGLGVAQYF. Here the CDR3 DNA reads TGTGCCAGCAAGCCGGGACTAGGGGTGGCCCAGTACTTC.

This chain uses TRBV10-3 with TRBJ2-7; 9 bases match TRBD1. Germline trimming cut 3 bases from V and 5 bases from J; bases unmatched to any gene: 11. CDR3 length: 16 residues. Germline-derived CDR1 and CDR2 are ENHRY and SYGVKD. The CDR3 is CAISDARTGARNEQYF. The CDR3 bases are TGTGCCATCAGTGACGCCCGGACAGGGGCGAGAAACGAGCAGTACTTC.

The rearrangement joins TRBV10-3 to TRBJ2-7, with 12 bases matching TRBD1. The V gene end was trimmed by 3 bases and the J gene end by 0 bases; junction bases not matched to a gene: 6. The CDR3 has 17 residues. From germline, CDR1 is ENHRY and CDR2 SYGVKD. DNA for the CDR3: TGTGCCATCAGTGATGGGACAGGGGGCCCGAGCTCCTACGAGCAGTACTTC. It encodes CAISDGTGGPSSYEQYF.

CDR3 protein: CASSVDRVKHIQYF. The CDR3 coding sequence is TGTGCCAGCAGTGTGGACAGGGTAAAGCACATTCAGTACTTC. The genes are TRBV2 and TRBJ2-4; 8 bases fit TRBD1. V gave up 4 bases and J gave up 8 bases; unmatched junction bases: 7. Germline-derived CDR1 and CDR2 are SNHLY and FYNNEI. The CDR3 extends over 14 amino acids.

The rearrangement joins TRBV18 to TRBJ1-4, with 10 bases that match TRBD1. The CDR3 length is 17 residues. V was clipped by 0 bases and J by 7 bases; unmatched bases: 8. In germline, CDR1 is KGHSH, CDR2 LQKENI. CDR3 sequence (DNA): TGTGCCAGCTCACCACCTAACCCGGGACAGGGGACTGAAAAACTGTTTTTT. Residues: CASSPPNPGQGTEKLFF.

V is TRBV7-8 and J is TRBJ1-1, with unresolved D. From germline, CDR1 is SGHVS and CDR2 FQNEAQ. This CDR3 has 12 residues. V lost 1 base and J lost 8, with 8 bases in between. CDR3 DNA: TGTGCCAGCAGCTTAGAGGTGGGAGAAGCTTTCTTT. Residues: CASSLEVGEAFF.

The gene calls are TRBV21-1 and TRBJ1-2; the DNA was not used to check the table's D call, TRBD1. TRBV21-1 is a documented pseudogene. CDR3 length: 13 amino acids. Here the CDR3 reads CASSLQRKNGYTF. DNA for the CDR3: TGTGCCAGCAGCCTACAGAGAAAGAATGGCTACACCTTC.

The chain couples TRBV19 to TRBJ2-3; 11 positions agree with TRBD2. CDR3 length: 16 amino acids. V trimming: 5 bases; J trimming: 3 bases; junction bases outside the gene matches: 7. The germline V gene encodes CDR1 LNHDA and CDR2 SQIVND (reference sequence). CDR3 loop: CASSPLSGGGTDTQYF. The CDR3 DNA sequence: TGTGCCAGTAGTCCGCTTAGCGGGGGGGGAACAGATACGCAGTATTTT.